This entry concerns a single T cell receptor beta chain. The CDR3 is made up of 13 amino acids. V was shortened by 3 bases and J by 4 bases, with 12 bases between the two germline ends. Germline V gene sequence: CDR1 SQVTM, CDR2 ANQGSEA. The sample is drawn from a study of long-term antiretroviral therapy in people with HIV. At the survey level, the v3.0 immunoSEQ assay was run. Only in-frame clones appear in the TCRdb table, and some are missing; sequencing was by immunoSEQ multiplex PCR. The repertoire consists of more than 15,000 clones, with 90% to 95% occurring once and the leading ten covering 4.5% to 5.5%.

The chain joins TRBV29-1 to TRBJ1-1; weak D call: TRBD1 (6 bases). The clonotype was recovered from a woman aged 45-60 years with HIV. Sequencing was performed on unsorted PBMCs, taken roughly 6.4 years after starting antiretroviral therapy. The CDR3: CSVDWGGGTEAFF. DNA of the CDR3: TGCAGCGTTGATTGGGGAGGGGGCACTGAAGCTTTCTTT.